This T cell receptor (beta chain) was sequenced for a study of OX40 agonist ivuxolimab in advanced cancers. Study-level background: Ivuxolimab was an agonistic, fully human IgG2 monoclonal antibody directed against OX40 (CD134), a costimulatory receptor. Intravenous ivuxolimab was administered to patients every 2 weeks at six dose levels: 0.01, 0.1, 0.3, 1.5, 3 and 10 mg/kg. Three dose-escalation patients achieved partial responses, one with hepatocellular carcinoma and two with cutaneous melanoma. Of the 52 patients in dose escalation, about 20 had hepatocellular carcinoma, some 15 had melanoma, 9 had renal cell carcinoma and 9 had head and neck cancer. Prior anti-PD-1, anti-PD-L1 or anti-CTLA-4 therapy was permitted, and checkpoint inhibitors had been received by under 50% of dose-escalation patients. The purpose of peripheral TCRbeta sequencing was to test whether ivuxolimab changed TCR sequence diversity and led to clonal T-cell expansion. The dose-escalation cohort was around 84% male with a mean age of approximately 59 years, ranging from roughly 20 to 85. The monotherapy dose-escalation portion (N of about 52 patients) of the phase I ivuxolimab trial is reported in the paper. On the study overall, not on this receptor specifically: On average, CD8+ T cells showed more expanded clones than CD4+ T cells after ivuxolimab. The antigen specificity of the peripheral T cells that underwent clonal expansion was not determined. At doses from 0.1 to 3.0 mg/kg, clonal expansion was seen in both CD4+ and CD8+ blood T cells between baseline and week 6. In the 0.1-3.0 mg/kg groups, partial responders were among the patients with the lowest normalized peripheral clonal expansion, particularly in CD8+ T cells. Low levels of normalized T-cell clonal expansion were also shown by some nonresponding patients.

The trial excluded patients who had a history of autoimmune disease or who were on systemic immunosuppression. Peripheral blood for TCR sequencing was drawn from every dose cohort at baseline, at cycle 4 day 1 and at cycle 7 day 1. The samples were taken from a phase I, first-in-human, multicenter, open-label dose-escalation trial of ivuxolimab. Adults with locally advanced or metastatic melanoma, renal cell carcinoma, hepatocellular carcinoma or head and neck squamous cell carcinoma were enrolled in the trial. Before TCR sequencing, CD4+ and CD8+ T cells were separately sorted from peripheral blood. V is clipped by 2 bases and J by 7 bases, and the sequence between their germline boundaries is 18 bases long. Counted from cysteine to phenylalanine, this CDR3 has 14 amino acids. Of all the DNA, just the CDR3 is kept, 42 bases in frame from base 1. As encoded in the germline V gene (reference sequence), CDR1 is GTSNPN while CDR2 is SVGIG.

Concerning this clone itself: The target of this receptor is not known. Base quality data are lacking; no much larger clone is found one base away.

Genomic DNA was isolated from the sorted cells so that the TCRbeta CDR3 region could be sequenced. The immunoSEQ Assay was used to sequence the TCRbeta CDR3 regions. As stored in TCRdb, this immuneACCESS dataset retains in-frame rearrangements with V and J assigned. A fraction of the clones does not appear; measured against another copy, unresolved V genes explain less than half of the discrepancy, and the remainder lacks a known reason. Counted in this sample were about 64,000 clones; roughly 80% of them appeared once. In total, the top ten clones hold 5% of the sample. The V and J segments used are TRBV30 and TRBJ2-7; the D gene is possibly TRBD2, with 7 bases matching. Material: CD4+ or CD8+ T cells sorted from blood, obtained in a trial of the OX40 agonist ivuxolimab. The receptor comes from an adult with an advanced solid tumor such as melanoma, head and neck, liver or kidney cancer. CDR3 protein: CAWSRGGSSAEQYF. The DNA sequence is given as TGTGCCTGGAGTAGGGGGGGCTCTTCGGCTGAGCAGTACTTC.